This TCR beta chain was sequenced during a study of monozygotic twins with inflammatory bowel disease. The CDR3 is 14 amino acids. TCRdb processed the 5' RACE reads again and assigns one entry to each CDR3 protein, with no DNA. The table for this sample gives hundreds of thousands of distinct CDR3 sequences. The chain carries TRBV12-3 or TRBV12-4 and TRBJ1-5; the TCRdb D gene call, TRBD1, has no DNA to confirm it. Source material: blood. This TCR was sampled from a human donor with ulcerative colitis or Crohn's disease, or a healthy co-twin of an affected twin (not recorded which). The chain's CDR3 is CASSPGQRLQPQHF.